Below, one TCR beta chain is given with its context. Mismatch with germline at one junction end may stem from a read error. The CDR3 covers 15 residues. Germline V gene sequence: CDR1 SGHTA, CDR2 FQGTGA. The authors sequenced patients whose flow cytometry had shown CD8+CD57+ cell expansion. Profiles of TCR beta VDJ and CDR3 were generated from a genomic DNA template. TCRdb re-called the reads through MiXCR, storing one row per CDR3 protein. The data contain around 500,000 distinct CDR3 sequences, about a third of them singletons. This record belongs to a study of CD8+CD57+ T cells in acquired aplastic anemia. Study details: Sorted CD4+ and CD8+ cells yielded roughly 3.4 ug of DNA on average.

This TCR was sampled from a human donor with aplastic anemia. The sample was sorted CD4+, CD8+, or CD8+CD57+ T cells (not recorded which) from PBMCs. J is TRBJ1-1 and V is TRBV7-3, with 7 bases identical to TRBD1. The CDR3 nucleotides are TGTGCCCGCAGCTCCTGGACAGGACTGAACACTGAAGCTTTCTTT. Encoded protein: CARSSWTGLNTEAFF.